One sample yielded the 13 T cell receptor beta chains listed below, sequenced in a study of CD8 T cells in ankylosing spondylitis. Study-wide results and caveats: Ankylosing spondylitis blood seemed to carry a telltale TCR beta motif made of several highly homologous variants.

TCRdb re-derived calls from the 5' RACE reads in MiXCR, one entry per CDR3 protein. Among about 500,000 distinct CDR3 sequences listed, about 13% were seen once. For these receptors, no antigen is known. The sequenced sample consisted of blood, either unsorted or a sorted T cell fraction (not recorded which). These receptors all stem from a male donor with ankylosing spondylitis.

The rearrangement links TRBV20-1 to TRBJ2-2, with TRBD2 matching over 8 bases. Germline lookup yields CDR1 DFQATT and CDR2 SNEGSKA (reference sequence). Trimming cost V 3 bases and J 5 bases; bases outside gene matches: 8. The CDR3 is made up of 15 amino acids. The CDR3 sequence: CSARGGRRGTGELFF. The CDR3, as DNA: TGCAGTGCTAGGGGCGGGAGGAGAGGGACCGGGGAGCTGTTTTTT.

J is TRBJ2-1 and V is TRBV10-1; the match to TRBD2 covers 7 bases. The CDR3 contains 14 residues. Looked up from germline, CDR1 is WNHNN and CDR2 is SYGVQD (reference sequence). Trimming removed 8 bases from V and 4 bases from J; junction bases left unmatched: 8. The CDR3 here is CASAEAGAYNEQFF. The CDR3 DNA follows: TGCGCCAGCGCAGAGGCGGGAGCGTACAATGAGCAGTTCTTC.

This clonotype has ten or more counts. CDR3 region: CASSPTMTSTDTQYF. The CDR3 nucleotides read TGTGCCAGCAGCCCCACAATGACAAGCACAGATACGCAGTATTTT. V is TRBV3-1 and J is TRBJ2-3; D uncertain. Trimming stripped 4 bases from V and 0 bases from J, with 11 bases between. CDR3 length: 15 residues. Per germline, CDR1 LGHDT and CDR2 YNNKEL (reference sequence).

This clonotype was counted between two and nine times. The chain uses TRBV6-1 and TRBJ2-5, with TRBD2 identical over 9 bases. The length of the CDR3 is 15 residues. CDR1 and CDR2 from the germline V gene are MNHNS and SASEGT. Trimming cost V 6 bases and J 4 bases; bases outside gene matches: 9. The CDR3 coding sequence is TGTGCCAGCAGCCGCGACACACTAGCGGGAGAGACCCAGTACTTC. This gives the protein CASSRDTLAGETQYF.

The sample holds a few counts of this clonotype. V and J are TRBV5-1 and TRBJ1-1; TRBD1 matches at 7 bases. V was clipped by 0 bases and J by 10 bases; unmatched bases: 9. The CDR3 sequence is 14 residues long. Germline CDR1 and CDR2: SGHRS and YFSETQ. The CDR3 region is CASSLGKQGFGAFF. In nucleotides, the CDR3 is TGCGCCAGCAGCTTGGGAAAACAGGGGTTCGGAGCTTTCTTT.

This clonotype showed up just a few times. This chain's CDR3 is CASSKTSGSTYEQYF. The CDR3 nucleotides read TGTGCCAGCTCGAAAACTAGCGGATCAACCTACGAGCAGTACTTC. The chain combines TRBV18 with TRBJ2-7; 8 nucleotides line up with TRBD2. CDR3 length equals 15 residues. Unmatched junction bases numbered 9, after V lost 6 bases and J lost 2 bases. Germline-derived CDR1 and CDR2 are KGHSH and LQKENI.

This clonotype occurred many times. This rearrangement joins TRBV20-1 to TRBJ1-5, with 8 positions matching TRBD1. The CDR3 loop spans 14 amino acids. CDR1 is DFQATT and CDR2 is SNEGSKA in the germline V gene (reference sequence). Unmatched junction bases numbered 8, after V lost 5 bases and J lost 5 bases. CDR3 nucleotides: TGCAGTGCTGGGGCAGACAGGGGCCATCAGCCCCAGCATTTT. Translation gives CSAGADRGHQPQHF.

In this sample, this clonotype turned up a few times. The V and J genes are TRBV5-1 and TRBJ2-1; possible D gene TRBD1, 6 bases. The CDR3 is made up of 15 amino acids. The germline V gene encodes CDR1 SGHRS and CDR2 YFSETQ. The V and J ends lost 0 bases and 9 bases respectively, with 16 bases between them. CDR3 DNA: TGCGCCAGCAGCTTGGATGGCAGGGGAGCGGTTGAGCAGTTCTTC. This sequence encodes CASSLDGRGAVEQFF.

This clonotype was detected a few times. The V call is TRBV2, the J call TRBJ2-1, with TRBD1 as a possible D gene (6 bases). The V gene lost 3 bases and the J gene lost 4 bases, with 25 bases spanning the gap. Germline V lookup: CDR1 SNHLY, CDR2 FYNNEI. The CDR3 consists of 19 residues. CDR3 sequence reads: CASSDRQARDSRIYNEQFF. The CDR3 DNA sequence: TGTGCCAGCAGTGATCGACAGGCAAGGGATTCTAGGATATACAATGAGCAGTTCTTC.

Many counts were recorded for this clonotype. The rearrangement uses TRBV3-1 and TRBJ1-1; possibly TRBD1 for D (6 bases). With 7 bases removed from V and 1 base from J, the gap between germline ends came to 13 bases. The CDR3 has 14 amino acids. CDR1 and CDR2 from the germline V gene are LGHDT and YNNKEL (reference sequence). The CDR3 protein is CASISSDRNTEAFF. In DNA, the CDR3 is TGTGCCAGCATATCTTCGGACAGGAACACTGAAGCTTTCTTT.

This chain uses TRBV4-1 with TRBJ2-1; 14 nucleotides line up with TRBD2. Per the germline V gene, CDR1 is MGHRA and CDR2 is YSYEKL. This CDR3 is 18 amino acids long. The J segment lost 10 bases and the V segment lost 1 base, leaving 12 bases of the junction unmatched. For the CDR3, the DNA is TGCGCCAGCAGCCAAGCCCTTAAGGGACTAGCGGGAGATGGAGAGCAGTTCTTC. Protein: CASSQALKGLAGDGEQFF.

This clonotype appeared a few times. The V and J genes are TRBV20-1 and TRBJ2-5, with D maybe TRBD1 (5 bases). CDR1 DFQATT and CDR2 SNEGSKA come from the germline V gene (reference sequence). The CDR3 consists of 12 residues. The V and J ends lost 4 bases and 1 base respectively, with 7 bases between them. The CDR3: CSAMGLQETQYF. The DNA for the CDR3 is TGCAGTGCTATGGGGCTCCAAGAGACCCAGTACTTC.

The chain couples TRBV5-1 to TRBJ2-1, with 13 nucleotides matching TRBD2. The germline gives CDR1 SGHRS, CDR2 YFSETQ. With 4 bases clipped from V and 8 bases from J, the junction kept 9 bases outside the gene matches. This CDR3 region has 16 residues. The CDR3 reads CASSASTSGGAYEQFF. As DNA, the CDR3 is TGCGCCAGCAGCGCCTCCACTAGCGGGGGGGCTTATGAGCAGTTCTTC.